Below, one TCR beta chain is given with its context. The source of the sample is a study of CD8 T cells in Susac syndrome. RNA in amounts of about 0.45 to 1 ug was reverse transcribed with random hexamers. TCRdb reprocessed the immunoSEQ multiplex PCR reads via MiXCR and lists one record per CDR3 protein. The sample has about 200,000 distinct CDR3 sequences; roughly 96% are singletons. Sequencing of TCR beta was undertaken in CD8+ and CD4+ T cells derived from blood. The CDR3 totals 17 residues. Looked up from germline, CDR1 is SGHVS and CDR2 is FQNEAQ. V lost 4 bases, J lost 2 bases, and 12 bases stayed unmatched.

The receptor was derived from a human donor in good health. The V and J genes are TRBV7-8 and TRBJ2-3; TRBD2 matches 7 bases. The sample taken for sequencing was CD4+ T cells from PBMCs. For the CDR3, the DNA is TGTGCCAGCAGCTACCTGCGGGGGAGGCCTCCCACAGATACGCAGTATTTT. The encoded protein is CASSYLRGRPPTDTQYF.